This T cell receptor (beta chain) is drawn from a study of OX40 agonist ivuxolimab in advanced cancers. Study summary: Patients received the agonistic anti-OX40 (CD134) antibody ivuxolimab. One hepatocellular carcinoma and a couple of cutaneous melanoma patients partially responded.

Turning to this clone: Its matching antigen is unknown.

Per the germline V gene, CDR1 is KGHSH and CDR2 is LQKENI. Trimming took off 0 bases at V and 0 bases at J, with 9 bases between the two ends. The CDR3 is 16 amino acids. Repertoires were generated with immunoSEQ multiplex PCR, while TCRdb's copy carries only in-frame clones and drops some. Among 55,000 to 80,000 clones listed, 92% were seen once. Study findings and constraints: Researchers did not establish what antigens the expanded peripheral T cells target. Blood T cells, both CD4+ and CD8+, expanded clonally by week 6 at 0.1 to 3.0 mg/kg.

This chain connects TRBV18 to TRBJ1-3; no clear D gene. This clonotype was obtained from an adult with an advanced solid tumor such as melanoma, head and neck, liver or kidney cancer. The source material was CD4+ or CD8+ T cells sorted from blood, sampled in a trial of the OX40 agonist ivuxolimab. The CDR3 protein is CASSPPAGSSGNTIYF. As DNA, the CDR3 is TGTGCCAGCTCACCACCGGCGGGAAGCTCTGGAAACACCATATATTTT. Using reference TRBV18 and TRBJ1-3 for the parts outside the CDR3, the full variable domain is NAGVMQNPRHLVRRRGQEARLRCSPMKGHSHVYWYRQLPEEGLKFMVYLQKENIIDESGMPKERFSAEFPKEGPSILRIQQVVRGDSAAYFCASSPPAGSSGNTIYFGEGSWLTVV.